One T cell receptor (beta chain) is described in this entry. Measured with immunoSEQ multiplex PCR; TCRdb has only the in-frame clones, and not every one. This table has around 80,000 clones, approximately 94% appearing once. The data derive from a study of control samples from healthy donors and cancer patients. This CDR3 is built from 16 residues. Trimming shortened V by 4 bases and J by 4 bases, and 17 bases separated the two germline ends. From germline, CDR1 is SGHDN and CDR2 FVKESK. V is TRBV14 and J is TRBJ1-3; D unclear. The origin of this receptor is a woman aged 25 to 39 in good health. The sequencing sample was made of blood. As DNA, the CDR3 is TGTGCCAGCAGCCGAGCCCTCCTGGCGGGGGGAAACACCATATATTTT. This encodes CASSRALLAGGNTIYF.